This T cell receptor (beta chain) was sequenced in a study of graft-versus-host responses after intestinal transplantation. Whole-study findings and limits: Subjects displaying graft-donor T cell macrochimerism possessed elevated graft-versus-host to host-versus-graft clonal ratios inside allografts. Detection of GvH clones occurred in recipient marrow, and some had their first appearance in ileum or blood. Peak levels of circulating GvH clones tracked with early post-transplant HvG declines.

TCRdb keeps only in-frame clones here, not all; method: immunoSEQ multiplex PCR. Of over 40,000 clones listed, roughly 96% are singletons. Concerning this clone itself: The antigen is unknown.

The material sequenced was unstimulated CD8+ T cells sorted from spleen or lymph node cells, taken before transplant. This sequence was found in a human donor who was the organ donor for an intestinal transplant.

The CDR3 sequence is CASSQGPDSSYEQYF. The CDR3 coding sequence is TGCGCCAGCAGCCAAGGACCGGACAGCTCCTACGAGCAGTACTTC. The chain has TRBV4-1 and TRBJ2-7; weak D call: TRBD1 (6 bases). The length of the CDR3 is 15 residues. Per the germline V gene, CDR1 is MGHRA and CDR2 is YSYEKL. V gave up 1 base and J gave up 0 bases, with 10 bases separating them.